This T cell receptor (beta chain) was recovered during a study of blood T cells in healthy people across ages. Study findings and constraints: Greater diversity and more naive CD4+ cells were seen in long-lived donors than in aged donors.

Trimming removed 2 bases from V and 0 bases from J, with 10 bases in between. Germline-derived CDR1 and CDR2 are DFQATT and SNEGSKA (reference sequence). The length of the CDR3 is 14 residues. Combining a sample-barcoded 5' primer with a J-beta primer mix, a second PCR ran for roughly 7 to 11 cycles. TCRdb itself ran the 5' RACE reads through MiXCR, one entry per CDR3 protein. Among about 670,000 distinct CDR3 sequences listed, less than 45% were seen once. This clonotype was recorded a few times. What it recognizes is unknown. The rearrangement links TRBV20-1 to TRBJ1-2; no clear D gene. The receptor was isolated from a man older than 75 in good health. Sequencing input: blood. The CDR3 DNA sequence: TGCAGTGCTAGATTCATGAGCTCTAACTATGGCTACACCTTC. It codes for CSARFMSSNYGYTF.